This T cell receptor beta chain appears in the sequencing data of a study of liver allograft versus peripheral blood T cells (dated by TCRdb to about 2020). In the study overall: The study compared the T cell receptor repertoires present in transplanted livers with the repertoires present in the peripheral blood of liver transplant recipients.

Sequenced using an Illumina MiSeq. The public sequencing data were trimmed at Q25 with fastp and processed into clonotypes with MiXCR by TCRdb, which kept only in-frame beta chains. Here each entry gathers all rows of one CDR3 protein and keeps the most common genes and DNA. This sample has around 8,800 distinct CDR3 sequences in its table, and over 15% of those were observed once. 25% of the sample lies in the top ten. Findings and caveats that apply to the study as a whole: T cell receptor repertoires inside liver allografts were reported to be different from the repertoires detected in peripheral blood.

As concerns this clonotype: Its antigen target is currently unknown. The input lacks base qualities; no much larger clone sits a single base away.

Relative to germline, V is 0 bases shorter and J is 8 bases shorter, with 7 bases between their ends. The germline V gene gives CDR1 as SGHAT and CDR2 as FQNNGV. Measured from the cysteine to the phenylalanine, the CDR3 is 13 residues long. The entry retains the CDR3 DNA only, 39 bases that are in frame from base 1. This sequence originates from a human patient who had a liver transplant. Following transplantation, part of the T cell population may be supplied by the graft donor rather than the patient. Recombination connected TRBV11-2 to TRBJ1-4; no confident D gene assignment can be made. For the CDR3, the sequence is CASSLDLEEKLFF. In nucleotides, the sequence is TGTGCCAGCAGCTTAGATCTGGAGGAAAAACTGTTTTTT. Beyond the CDR3, the reference TRBV11-2 and TRBJ1-4 genes provide the residues; the full variable domain reads: EAGVAQSPRYKIIEKRQSVAFWCNPISGHATLYWYQQILGQGPKLLIQFQNNGVVDDSQLPKDRFSAERLKGVDSTLKIQPAKLEDSAVYLCASSLDLEEKLFFGSGTQLSVL.